This entry lists 27 T cell receptor beta chains sequenced from one sample in a study of CD4 T cells in relation to SARS-CoV-2 and coronaviruses. Unexposed donor CD4+ T cells date from about 2011-2018, before the COVID-19 pandemic. Isolation of CD4+ T cells took place after about eleven days in culture. Produced via immunoSEQ multiplex PCR; TCRdb's table is partial and in-frame only. The table has about 18,000 clones, about 80% seen once. Their antigens remain unidentified. Sequenced material: CD4+ T cells from PBMCs, cultured in vitro. Receptors originate from a human donor in good health.

This clone was counted a single time. The rearrangement uses TRBV5-1 and TRBJ2-1; 10 bases align to TRBD1. Trimming removed 2 bases from V and 1 base from J; junction bases left unmatched: 3. This CDR3 is built from 16 residues. Looked up from germline, CDR1 is SGHRS and CDR2 is YFSETQ. The CDR3 DNA reads TGCGCCAGCAGCTTTCGGACAGGGGGTTCCTACAATGAGCAGTTCTTC. It encodes CASSFRTGGSYNEQFF.

This chain links TRBV7-3 with TRBJ2-5; the D gene is possibly TRBD1 (6 bases). Per germline, CDR1 SGHTA and CDR2 FQGTGA. The CDR3 contains 13 residues. V lost 1 base and J lost 5, with 8 bases in between. CDR3 in amino acids: CASSLNQGETQYF. The DNA of the CDR3 is TGTGCCAGCAGCTTAAACCAGGGGGAGACCCAGTACTTC.

This sequence joins TRBV27 and TRBJ2-7; 7 bases map to TRBD2. The CDR3 is 17 residues long. Germline CDR1 is MNHEY and CDR2 is SMNVEV (reference sequence). The J segment lost 4 bases and the V segment lost 6 bases, leaving 18 bases of the junction unmatched. The CDR3 DNA reads as TGTGCCAGCAGCCCGGAGGAGGGGCGTAGGGGAGGGTACGAGCAGTACTTC. Translating it yields CASSPEEGRRGGYEQYF.

The chain couples TRBV5-1 to TRBJ2-1; D unresolved. The germline V gene encodes CDR1 SGHRS and CDR2 YFSETQ. Trimming cost V 0 bases and J 7 bases, with 5 bases left between them. The CDR3 contains 12 residues. CDR3: CASSLEFNEQFF. Here the CDR3 DNA reads TGCGCCAGCAGCTTGGAGTTTAATGAGCAGTTCTTC.

CDR3 region: CASGSSGAQETQYF. The CDR3 nucleotides are TGTGCCAGCGGTTCTAGCGGGGCTCAAGAGACCCAGTACTTC. The genes are TRBV10-3 and TRBJ2-5, with TRBD2 matching over 9 bases. The CDR3 loop spans 14 amino acids. V was pared by 10 bases and J by 2 bases, with 8 bases of the junction left unmatched. Germline V gene sequence: CDR1 ENHRY, CDR2 SYGVKD.

This chain uses TRBV18 with TRBJ2-4; D unresolved. There are 11 residues in the CDR3. Trimming took off 4 bases at V and 11 bases at J, with 9 bases between the two ends. CDR1 is KGHSH, CDR2 LQKENI, per germline. CDR3 nucleotides: TGTGCCAGCTCACTACCACCCTTTCAGTACTTC. Amino acids: CASSLPPFQYF.

In its sample, this clone was seen once. The chain joins TRBV10-3 to TRBJ1-5, with unresolved D. The CDR3 runs 14 residues. Looked up from germline, CDR1 is ENHRY and CDR2 is SYGVKD. V gave up 3 bases and J gave up 7 bases, with 13 bases separating them. The CDR3 region has the DNA TGTGCCATCAGTGACCCTAGCGAGGGCCAGCCCCAGCATTTT. It encodes CAISDPSEGQPQHF.

In this sample, this clone is medium-sized. The chain carries TRBV27 and TRBJ2-7, with D perhaps being TRBD1 or TRBD2 (5 bases each). The germline CDR1 and CDR2 sequences are MNHEY and SMNVEV (reference sequence). Trimming left V 2 bases short and J 5 bases short, with 13 bases between. CDR3 length equals 14 residues. The CDR3 nucleotides read TGTGCCAGCAGTTTAGGGGGTTGGGTCCACGAGCAGTACTTC. Encoded protein: CASSLGGWVHEQYF.

The chain carries TRBV5-6 and TRBJ1-2; D gene uncertain. The length of the CDR3 is 16 residues. Trimming cost V 0 bases and J 0 bases, with 12 bases left between them. Germline CDR1 and CDR2: SGHDT and YYEEEE. The CDR3 DNA follows: TGTGCCAGCAGCTTGGGACCCTTACCTTCTAACTATGGCTACACCTTC. Its translation is CASSLGPLPSNYGYTF. Complete variable domain (other parts from reference TRBV5-6 and TRBJ1-2): DAGVTQSPTHLIKTRGQQVTLRCSPKSGHDTVSWYQQALGQGPQFIFQYYEEEERQRGNFPDRFSGHQFPNYSSELNVNALLLGDSALYLCASSLGPLPSNYGYTFGSGTRLTVV.

There are a few counts of this clone. The CDR3 DNA reads as TGTGCCAGTAGTATCAGGACAGGAGCTTATAATTCACCCCTCCACTTT. Translating it yields CASSIRTGAYNSPLHF. The chain joins TRBV19 to TRBJ1-6, with 7 bases identical to TRBD1. CDR3 length: 16 amino acids. Germline V gene lookup returns CDR1 LNHDA and CDR2 SQIVND (reference sequence). The junction had 6 bases not matched to a gene; V was cut back by 3 bases and J by 4 bases. Complete variable domain (other parts from reference TRBV19 and TRBJ1-6): DGGITQSPKYLFRKEGQNVTLSCEQNLNHDAMYWYRQDPGQGLRLIYYSQIVNDFQKGDIAEGYSVSREKKESFPLTVTSAQKNPTAFYLCASSIRTGAYNSPLHFGNGTRLTVT.

This chain connects TRBV27 to TRBJ1-1, with a possible D match to TRBD1 (5 bases). This CDR3 has 15 residues. CDR1 and CDR2 from the germline V gene are MNHEY and SMNVEV (reference sequence). Deletions cut 2 bases from V and 1 base from J, with 11 bases between. The chain's CDR3 is CASSLRRGGNTEAFF. The CDR3, as DNA: TGTGCCAGCAGTTTACGTCGGGGGGGGAACACTGAAGCTTTCTTT.

The chain recombines TRBV11-2 with TRBJ2-3, with D unclear. The CDR3 is made up of 18 amino acids. V lost 2 bases to trimming and J lost 0 bases, with 18 bases between them. The V gene's germline CDR1 is SGHAT and CDR2 FQNNGV. CDR3 amino acids: CASSLLGGTVTSTDTQYF. Here the CDR3 DNA reads TGTGCCAGCAGCTTATTGGGCGGAACAGTGACTAGCACAGATACGCAGTATTTT. Complete variable domain (other parts from reference TRBV11-2 and TRBJ2-3): EAGVAQSPRYKIIEKRQSVAFWCNPISGHATLYWYQQILGQGPKLLIQFQNNGVVDDSQLPKDRFSAERLKGVDSTLKIQPAKLEDSAVYLCASSLLGGTVTSTDTQYFGPGTRLTVL.

The rearrangement joins TRBV11-1 to TRBJ2-7; D remains ambiguous. V shed 3 bases and J shed 2 bases, with 11 bases lying between them. Germline CDR1 and CDR2: SGHAT and FQDESV (reference sequence). The CDR3 spans 14 residues. CDR3 sequence (DNA): TGTGCCAGCAGCTTGGCCGCGAGGACCTACGAGCAGTACTTC. This translates into CASSLAARTYEQYF.

This clone was found a few times. The chain uses TRBV9 and TRBJ2-1, with D hard to call. The V and J ends lost 0 bases and 4 bases respectively, with 5 bases between them. This CDR3 contains 13 residues. The germline CDR1 and CDR2 sequences are SGDLS and YYNGEE. CDR3 loop: CASSVDLYNEQFF. As DNA, the CDR3 is TGTGCCAGCAGCGTAGACCTGTACAATGAGCAGTTCTTC. Full variable domain (outside the CDR3, taken from reference TRBV9 and TRBJ2-1): DSGVTQTPKHLITATGQRVTLRCSPRSGDLSVYWYQQSLDQGLQFLIQYYNGEERAKGNILERFSAQQFPDLHSELNLSSLELGDSALYFCASSVDLYNEQFFGPGTRLTVL.

The rearrangement uses TRBV28 and TRBJ2-5, with 9 nucleotides matching TRBD1. Losses at the gene ends were 5 bases for V and 4 bases for J; bases not matched to a gene: 11. Per the germline V gene, CDR1 is MDHEN and CDR2 is SYDVKM. The CDR3 is made up of 16 amino acids. Here the CDR3 DNA reads TGTGCCAGCAGTCCCGGGACAGGGTTAGTTGGAGAGACCCAGTACTTC. As protein: CASSPGTGLVGETQYF.

Only a few counts were recorded for this clone. The genes are TRBV7-3 and TRBJ2-1; 9 nucleotides align to TRBD2. Germline V gene lookup returns CDR1 SGHTA and CDR2 FQGTGA. Trimming took 9 bases from V and 0 from J; bases not matched to a gene: 0. This CDR3 has 13 residues. The CDR3 DNA reads TGTGCCAGTAGCGGGAGCTCCTACAATGAGCAGTTCTTC. Translated: CASSGSSYNEQFF.

J is TRBJ2-3 and V is TRBV3-1 (or the pseudogene TRBV3-2); 10 bases align to TRBD1. V trimming: 3 bases; J trimming: 4 bases; junction bases outside the gene matches: 4. The CDR3 totals 15 residues. CDR1 is LGHDT, CDR2 YNNKEL, per germline (reference sequence). The CDR3 loop reads CASSQMTGGADTQYF. For the CDR3, the DNA is TGTGCCAGCAGCCAGATGACAGGGGGCGCAGATACGCAGTATTTT.

V is TRBV30 and J is TRBJ1-2; 7 positions agree with TRBD1. V lost 4 bases and J lost 1; bases outside the gene matches: 12. The CDR3 sequence is 16 residues long. Per the germline V gene, CDR1 is GTSNPN and CDR2 is SVGIG (reference sequence). CDR3 coding DNA: TGTGCCTGGAATGGGGGACAGAGTATTATTAACTATGGCTACACCTTC. Encoded protein: CAWNGGQSIINYGYTF.

CDR3 sequence (DNA): TGTGCCAGCCGTCCAAGCAATCAGCCCCAGCATTTT. Translated, it gives CASRPSNQPQHF. The chain joins TRBV12-3 or TRBV12-4 to TRBJ1-5, with D unclear. The V gene lost 8 bases and the J gene lost 1 base, with 6 bases spanning the gap. There are 12 residues in the CDR3.

The chain employs TRBV28 and TRBJ1-1; perhaps TRBD1 as D (6 bases). Germline V lookup: CDR1 MDHEN, CDR2 SYDVKM. With 4 bases removed from V and 5 bases from J, the gap between germline ends came to 11 bases. The CDR3 spans 13 residues. CDR3 DNA sequence: TGTGCCAGCAGTTCCACAGGGCTTACTGAAGCTTTCTTT. Amino acids: CASSSTGLTEAFF.

The chain is built from TRBV5-1 and TRBJ1-5; TRBD1 agrees at 9 bases. Germline V gives CDR1 SGHRS, CDR2 YFSETQ. V gave up 4 bases and J gave up 3 bases; unmatched junction bases: 5. The CDR3 totals 15 residues. In nucleotides, the CDR3 is TGCGCCAGCAGCCCCTGGACAGGGGACAATCAGCCCCAGCATTTT. Protein sequence: CASSPWTGDNQPQHF.

The chain uses TRBV19 and TRBJ2-5; D could derive from TRBD1 or TRBD2 (6 bases each). CDR1 is LNHDA, CDR2 SQIVND, per germline (reference sequence). V was clipped by 3 bases and J by 2 bases, with 16 bases between them. This CDR3 is 16 amino acids long. The CDR3 loop reads CASSIHWRGSQETQYF. CDR3 nucleotides: TGTGCCAGTAGTATCCATTGGAGGGGGTCTCAAGAGACCCAGTACTTC.

V usage is TRBV6-6 and J usage is TRBJ2-2; D is unresolved. CDR1 MNHNY and CDR2 SVGAGI come from the germline V gene (reference sequence). The V end lost 0 bases, the J end lost 6 bases, and 14 bases lay between the germline ends. The CDR3 has 16 amino acids. The CDR3: CASSYSKHWGSGELFF. CDR3 DNA: TGTGCCAGCAGTTACTCGAAGCATTGGGGTTCCGGGGAGCTGTTTTTT.

This chain links TRBV5-1 with TRBJ1-1; 7 nucleotides agree with TRBD1. The CDR3 spans 15 residues. V was clipped by 3 bases and J by 4 bases; unmatched bases: 9. Per the germline V gene, CDR1 is SGHRS and CDR2 is YFSETQ. The CDR3 region has the DNA TGCGCCAGCAGCTCAGAAACAGGGGCCGGCACTGAAGCTTTCTTT. Protein sequence: CASSSETGAGTEAFF.

The J gene is TRBJ1-3, the V gene TRBV30; no firm D call. CDR3 length equals 13 residues. V shed 4 bases and J shed 0 bases, with 7 bases lying between them. CDR1 is GTSNPN, CDR2 SVGIG, per germline (reference sequence). The DNA of the CDR3 is TGTGCCTGGACTTCCTACTCTGGAAACACCATATATTTT. This codes for CAWTSYSGNTIYF.

This clone turned up a few times. The chain couples TRBV27 to TRBJ2-7; 10 nucleotides agree with TRBD1. Germline V gene data show CDR1 as MNHEY and CDR2 as SMNVEV (reference sequence). The CDR3 covers 12 residues. The ends lost 8 bases at V and 5 bases at J; junction bases unmatched: 3. This CDR3 is CASLGTGDEQYF. The CDR3 DNA is TGTGCCAGCCTTGGGACAGGGGACGAGCAGTACTTC.

The chain employs TRBV9 and TRBJ1-6; D ambiguous. The germline V gene encodes CDR1 SGDLS and CDR2 YYNGEE. The CDR3 loop spans 14 amino acids. Trimming took off 4 bases at V and 10 bases at J, with 15 bases between the two ends. As DNA, the CDR3 is TGTGCCAGCAGCACCAAGGGAATAGGATCACCCCTCCACTTT. Its translation: CASSTKGIGSPLHF.